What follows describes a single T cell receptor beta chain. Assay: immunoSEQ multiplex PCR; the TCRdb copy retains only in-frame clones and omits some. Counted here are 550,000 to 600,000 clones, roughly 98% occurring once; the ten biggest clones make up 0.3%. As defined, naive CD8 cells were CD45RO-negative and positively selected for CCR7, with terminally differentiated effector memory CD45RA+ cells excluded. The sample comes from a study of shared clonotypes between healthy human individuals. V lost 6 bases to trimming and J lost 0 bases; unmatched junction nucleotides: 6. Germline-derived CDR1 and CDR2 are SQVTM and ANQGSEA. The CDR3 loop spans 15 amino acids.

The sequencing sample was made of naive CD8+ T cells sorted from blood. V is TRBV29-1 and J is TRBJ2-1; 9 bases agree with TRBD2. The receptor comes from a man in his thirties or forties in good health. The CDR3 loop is CSVYSGSISYNEQFF. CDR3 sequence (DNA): TGCAGCGTATATAGCGGGAGCATCTCCTACAATGAGCAGTTCTTC.